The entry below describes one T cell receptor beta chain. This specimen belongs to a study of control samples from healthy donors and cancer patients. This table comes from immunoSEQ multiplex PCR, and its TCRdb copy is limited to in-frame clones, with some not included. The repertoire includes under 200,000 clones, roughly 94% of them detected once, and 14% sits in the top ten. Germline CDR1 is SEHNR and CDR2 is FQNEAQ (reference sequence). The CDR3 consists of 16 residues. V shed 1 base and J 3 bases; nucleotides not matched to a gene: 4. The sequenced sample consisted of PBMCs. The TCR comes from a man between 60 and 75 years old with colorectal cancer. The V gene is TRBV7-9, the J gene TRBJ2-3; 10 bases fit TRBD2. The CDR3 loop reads CASSLGAGGPTDTQYF. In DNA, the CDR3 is TGTGCCAGCAGCTTAGGAGCGGGGGGGCCGACAGATACGCAGTATTTT.